The source of this TCR beta chain is a study of blood T cells in healthy people across ages (dated by TCRdb to about 2015). Background on the whole study: Template switching captured roughly one uniquely barcoded TCR beta cDNA molecule per two T cells in model experiments. Age-related changes in TCR beta repertoire diversity were measured in the study by deep sequencing normalized with unique cDNA molecular identifiers. The donors were split into four age groups: young (average 16 years), middle-aged (more than 35), aged (roughly 68) and long-lived (approximately 80). To avoid experimental bias, donors of different ages were spread randomly across the sequencing lanes. For two donors (one aged 18 to 30 and one aged 80 or older), the study analyzed two additional independent replicas of 1 million unique cDNA reads from the same blood draw. The investigation overall reported the following: Estimates of total diversity from one million sequenced T cells were regarded as lower bounds and underestimates. As age increased, observed TCR beta diversity per million T cells dropped in a roughly linear way, and a significant reduction was already evident by age around 41. Bulk unsorted PBMC profiling prevented conclusive comparison of naive and antigen-experienced compartments. The percentage of naive T cells measured by flow cytometry correlated strongly with observed TCR beta diversity. Because the CMV infection status of the donors was unknown, age-related changes in expanded clonotypes may potentially have been confounded. The long-lived group showed more naive CD4+ T cells, fewer expanded clones and increased TCR diversity than the aged group, suggesting age selection.

The donors were roughly 39 Caucasian individuals from Russia, aged 6 to 90 years, who were systemically healthy. Approximately 9.7 milliliters of peripheral blood were drawn from each donor into EDTA-treated Vacutainer tubes. Ficoll-Paque density-gradient centrifugation was used to isolate PBMCs, with at least 7 million per sample. Trizol reagent was used to extract total RNA from PBMCs, with at least 6 micrograms per sample. For every donor, flow cytometry on a PBMC aliquot measured the percentage of naive CD45RAhigh/CD27high T cells. This clonotype was picked up many times. The target of this receptor is not known. Per-nucleotide qualities are absent, and no much larger clonotype sits a single base away. Library preparation employed 5' RACE. Data came from an Illumina HiSeq 2500. A second PCR of about 6 to 11 cycles was performed with a sample-barcoded 5' primer and a J-beta primer mix. A template-switch 5' adaptor carrying 12 random nucleotides introduced a unique molecular identifier onto each TCR beta cDNA molecule. Each sample yielded at least 2.5 million CDR3-containing paired-end reads. First-strand cDNA synthesis was performed from all RNA using the Mint cDNA synthesis kit, with priming by a TRBC-specific oligonucleotide. Following uracil-DNA glycosylase treatment, all cDNA underwent a first 18-cycle PCR with the universal primers M1SS and BC2_uni_R. In the paper's pipeline: Each sample was normalized by randomly selecting 1 million high-quality reads, each carrying a distinct molecular identifier. Reads with shared molecular identifiers were discarded instead of being binned into consensus sequences. CDR3 identification, clonotype clustering and error correction used MiTCR with a Q25 quality threshold and the strictest error-elimination algorithm. A nonparametric unseen species model using Euler transformation provided a lower-bound estimate of total TCR beta diversity. Using fastp trimming at Q25 and MiXCR clonotype assembly, TCRdb reanalyzed the public sequencing data and kept in-frame beta chains. Records with the same CDR3 protein are collapsed into one entry carrying the most frequent genes and DNA. These V and J calls rely on TCRdb rather than the paper's analysis. Recorded for this sample are 1.5 million to 2 million distinct CDR3 sequences; roughly 27% of them occurred a single time. The ten largest clones add up to about 8% of the sample.

Sample: blood. The sequence derives from a woman in her twenties or thirties in good health.

The CDR3 protein is CASTSGQGGQETQYF. The nucleotides are TGTGCCAGCACCTCAGGGCAGGGGGGACAAGAGACCCAGTACTTC. The chain is assembled from TRBV12-3 or TRBV12-4 and TRBJ2-5, with TRBD1 perhaps the D gene, on 7 matching bases. The CDR3 has 15 amino acids, counting the end cysteine and phenylalanine. The entry retains the CDR3 DNA only, 45 bases that are in frame from base 1. The junction shows trimming of 7 bases on V and 2 bases on J, plus 17 bases between the germline ends.